Shown below are 17 T cell receptor beta chains from a single sample sequenced in a study of chemoradiotherapy in HPV16-positive cancers. Generated by immunoSEQ multiplex PCR, the TCRdb table keeps only in-frame clones and is missing some. The table records roughly 24,000 clones, around nine tenths of them present only once. The specimen was blood, collected from a patient who underwent chemoradiotherapy. These receptors originate from a human donor with HPV-associated anogenital cancer.

The chain joins TRBV7-3 to TRBJ1-3, with TRBD1 matching 9 bases. The length of the CDR3 is 18 residues. Losses at the gene ends were 5 bases for V and 1 base for J; bases not matched to a gene: 12. The germline V gene has CDR1 SGHTA and CDR2 FQGTGA. The CDR3 is CASSLRDRVSISGNTIYF. The CDR3 DNA follows: TGTGCCAGCAGCCTCCGGGACAGGGTGAGTATATCTGGAAACACCATATATTTT.

The genes are TRBV28 and TRBJ1-1; possible D gene TRBD1, 6 bases. Trimming shortened V by 6 bases and J by 6 bases, and 17 bases separated the two germline ends. The CDR3 runs 14 residues. Germline lookup yields CDR1 MDHEN and CDR2 SYDVKM. CDR3 sequence: CASRAGHRGAEAFF. The CDR3 nucleotides are TGTGCCAGCAGGGCGGGACACCGAGGTGCTGAAGCTTTCTTT.

The rearrangement joins TRBV19 to TRBJ2-6; TRBD1 matches at 10 bases. This CDR3 is built from 17 residues. Per the germline V gene, CDR1 is LNHDA and CDR2 is SQIVND (reference sequence). The junction had 6 bases not matched to a gene; V was cut back by 5 bases and J by 2 bases. The CDR3 DNA follows: TGTGCCAGTAGTGCCGGGACAGGGGTGGCTGGGGCCAACGTCCTGACTTTC. This translates into CASSAGTGVAGANVLTF.

This rearrangement joins TRBV9 to TRBJ1-3, with D possibly TRBD1 on 5 matching bases. The CDR3 consists of 15 residues. V lost 0 bases and J lost 2, with 9 bases in between. Germline V gene lookup returns CDR1 SGDLS and CDR2 YYNGEE. The CDR3 DNA is TGTGCCAGCAGCGTAGGTGGGGGGACTGGAAACACCATATATTTT. This translates into CASSVGGGTGNTIYF.

J is TRBJ1-4 and V is TRBV18; the D gene is possibly TRBD1 (6 bases). Trimming pared 2 bases from V and 3 bases from J, leaving 10 bases between. The CDR3 is 15 residues long. Germline V gene data show CDR1 as KGHSH and CDR2 as LQKENI. The chain's CDR3 is CASSPIDRPNEKLFF. The CDR3 nucleotides read TGTGCCAGCTCACCAATAGACAGGCCTAATGAAAAACTGTTTTTT.

This clone was seen more than once but under ten times. The chain has TRBV9 and TRBJ2-2; D tentatively fits TRBD1 or TRBD2 (6 bases each). The germline gives CDR1 SGDLS, CDR2 YYNGEE. With 2 bases removed from V and 3 bases from J, the gap between germline ends came to 8 bases. The length of the CDR3 is 14 residues. The CDR3 nucleotides are TGTGCCAGCAGCGTTAGGGGGGACACCGGGGAGCTGTTTTTT. Translating gives CASSVRGDTGELFF.

J is TRBJ2-6 and V is TRBV7-3, with no clear D. Trimming pared 5 bases from V and 1 base from J, leaving 9 bases between. CDR1 is SGHTA, CDR2 FQGTGA, per germline. The CDR3 consists of 15 residues. The CDR3 sequence is CASSTHSSGANVLTF. The DNA for the CDR3 is TGTGCCAGCAGCACCCACAGTTCTGGGGCCAACGTCCTGACTTTC.

For the CDR3, the DNA is TGTGCCAGCAGTTACTCGCGTGAGCAGCAGCCCCAGCATTTT. Translation: CASSYSREQQPQHF. The chain is built from TRBV6-6 and TRBJ1-5; D unresolved. The CDR3 has 14 residues. V lost 0 bases and J 7 bases, leaving 10 bases between the germline ends. In germline, CDR1 is MNHNY, CDR2 SVGAGI (reference sequence).

V and J are TRBV28 and TRBJ2-7; D is tentatively TRBD1 or TRBD2 (5 bases each). The V end lost 3 bases, the J end lost 6 bases, and 18 bases lay between the germline ends. CDR3 length: 15 amino acids. CDR1 MDHEN and CDR2 SYDVKM come from the germline V gene. CDR3: CASSFNPGPHPEQYF. The CDR3 region has the DNA TGTGCCAGCAGTTTCAATCCGGGACCCCACCCCGAGCAGTACTTC.

The rearrangement joins TRBV25-1 to TRBJ1-5; the D gene is possibly TRBD1 (6 bases). Deletions cut 2 bases from V and 1 base from J, with 15 bases between. Germline values: CDR1 MGHDK, CDR2 SYGVNS. The CDR3 sequence is 17 residues long. The CDR3 here is CASSEGGTGRSNQPQHF. DNA of the CDR3: TGTGCCAGCAGTGAAGGGGGCACCGGACGGAGCAATCAGCCCCAGCATTTT.

This chain uses TRBV5-3 with TRBJ2-1; no reliable D call. TRBV5-3 is marked as an open reading frame, function uncertain. V lost 0 bases and J lost 2, with 15 bases in between. This CDR3 comprises 17 residues. The CDR3 DNA follows: TGTGCCAGAAGCTTGGCGGGTAGCCTTCCAGCCTACAATGAGCAGTTCTTC. Encoded protein: CARSLAGSLPAYNEQFF.

The chain carries TRBV29-1 and TRBJ1-1; a weak D match, TRBD1 (5 bases). CDR1 is SQVTM and CDR2 is ANQGSEA in the germline V gene. V lost 5 bases and J lost 5, with 15 bases in between. The CDR3 spans 13 residues. The CDR3 region has the DNA TGCAGCGTTACAGGTTTGGCCCAGACTGAAGCTTTCTTT. Its translation is CSVTGLAQTEAFF.

The rearrangement uses TRBV19 and TRBJ2-2; 7 nucleotides match TRBD2. Losses at the gene ends were 7 bases for V and 4 bases for J; bases not matched to a gene: 21. Per germline, CDR1 LNHDA and CDR2 SQIVND (reference sequence). This CDR3 has 19 amino acids. Here the CDR3 DNA reads TGTGCCAGTAAGTCCACCCCTAGAGCGGGAACTTCTTCCACCGGGGAGCTGTTTTTT. This translates into CASKSTPRAGTSSTGELFF.

The chain has TRBV14 and TRBJ2-4; D uncertain. The V end lost 2 bases, the J end lost 5 bases, and 22 bases lay between the germline ends. Germline loops: CDR1 SGHDN, CDR2 FVKESK. This CDR3 is built from 18 residues. This CDR3 is CASSQNAHTSLRENIQYF. In DNA form, the CDR3 reads TGTGCCAGCAGCCAAAATGCGCATACCAGTCTTCGAGAAAACATTCAGTACTTC.

The chain has TRBV28 and TRBJ2-3; the D gene is possibly TRBD1 (6 bases). V was trimmed by 5 bases and J by 8 bases, leaving 11 bases between them. This CDR3 spans 12 amino acids. The V gene's germline CDR1 is MDHEN and CDR2 SYDVKM. The CDR3 nucleotides read TGTGCCAGCAGTCGGACAGAGGTTACGCAGTATTTT. Residues: CASSRTEVTQYF.

The V call is TRBV11-2, the J call TRBJ2-7; D call uncertain. V was shortened by 5 bases and J by 5 bases, with 13 bases between the two germline ends. CDR1 is SGHAT, CDR2 FQNNGV, per germline. The CDR3 runs 13 residues. CDR3 protein: CASSPTNGDEQYF. The CDR3 DNA follows: TGTGCCAGCAGCCCAACTAACGGAGACGAGCAGTACTTC.

This sequence joins TRBV9 and TRBJ2-1; D is uncertain. This CDR3 has 14 residues. V lost 0 bases and J lost 6, with 10 bases in between. The germline CDR1 and CDR2 sequences are SGDLS and YYNGEE. This chain's CDR3 is CASSVAGFLNEQFF. Here the CDR3 DNA reads TGTGCCAGCAGCGTAGCAGGTTTCCTCAATGAGCAGTTCTTC.